The clone carrying this T cell receptor (beta chain) is labeled medium-sized. Its antigen is unidentified. Two rounds of multiplex PCR amplified TCR beta CDR3 from genomic DNA. First-round PCR employed TRBV- and TRBJ-specific primers for each gene. From the multiplex PCR reads, TCRdb called clonotypes with MiXCR, one entry per CDR3 protein. The table has more than 15,000 distinct CDR3 sequences, about 47% seen once. This specimen comes from a study of prognosis after radiotherapy for stage I lung cancer. Study-wide results and limits: Shannon entropy (measured after stereotactic body radiation therapy) was lower in patients who went on to develop distant metastases. Samples before stereotactic body radiation therapy had more unique TCR clones (median roughly 10,000 versus 7,000).

CDR1 is SGHRS and CDR2 is YFSETQ in the germline V gene. This CDR3 has 17 residues. Trimming took 4 bases from V and 4 from J, leaving 20 bases between them. The clonotype comes from a donor over 45 with non-small cell lung cancer. This rearrangement joins TRBV5-1 to TRBJ2-2, with D possibly matching TRBD1 (6 bases). Sequencing used PBMCs, obtained before or after stereotactic body radiation therapy (not recorded which). In nucleotides, the CDR3 is TGCGCCAGCAGCCAACCAACCGGGACAAGAAGCACCGGGGAGCTGTTTTTT. Protein product: CASSQPTGTRSTGELFF.